This T cell receptor (beta chain) was documented in a study of PD-1 blockade in classical Hodgkin lymphoma (dated by TCRdb to about 2020). Concerning the study at large: Nivolumab dosing was 3 mg/kg intravenously every 2 weeks, continuing until either disease progression or unacceptable toxicity. The study used TCR beta sequencing and CyTOF to define a peripheral blood immune signature of response to PD-1 blockade in classical Hodgkin lymphoma. What the authors observed across the whole study: Trial patients with a complete response had baseline diversity similar to that of newly diagnosed patients, while partial responders and progressors had significantly lower diversity. A significant rise by C4D1 was seen in CD4+ but not CD8+ TCR diversity (p=0.0027 vs p=0.16), with the rise being most apparent in complete responders (p=0.02). The study was restricted to a single clinical trial cohort, and the causes of repertoire differences, possibly disease activity or prior therapy, were left undefined. Baseline TCR diversity was reported as lower in newly diagnosed patients than in healthy donors, and lower still in relapsed/refractory patients. Lower diversity was seen in patients whose nivolumab began less than 1 year after ASCT, and these patients were left out of later analyses so that immune reconstitution would not confound the results.

In the case of this clone: The specificity of this receptor is unknown. Per-nucleotide qualities are absent, and no much larger clonotype sits a single base away.

Counted from cysteine to phenylalanine, this CDR3 has 14 amino acids. Of all the DNA, just the CDR3 is kept, 42 bases in frame from base 1. Based on the germline V gene, the CDR1 and CDR2 sequences are SGHNT and YENEEA. V is shortened by 5 bases, J by 6 bases, and the region joining them spans 17 bases. Genomic DNA was extracted with the Qiagen DNeasy kit from unsorted PBMCs and from negatively selected CD4+ and CD8+ fractions. Using primers that anneal to V and J segments, immunoSEQ multiplex PCR amplified the TCR beta CDR3 regions. A synthetic immune receptor repertoire was used to minimize amplification bias, and any residual bias was removed computationally once sequencing was done. Processing in the source paper ran as follows. Custom Python scripts were used to quantify repertoire diversity as the Shannon entropy index. The unsorted, CD4+ and CD8+ repertoires were each analyzed separately, with the exception of combined analyses, where CD4+ and CD8+ sequences were merged in silico. Clonal expansion was defined as at least a 2-fold frequency increase after treatment relative to C1D1, with a pseudocount of 0.5 for undetected baseline clones. Clones with 0 or 1 copy at C1D1 were defined as singleton clones, while clones with 2 or more copies were defined as non-singleton clones. By matching protein sequences in sorted samples from the same patient, clones expanded in unsorted samples were annotated as CD4+, CD8+ or unknown. Wilcoxon tests on paired samples were used to test diversity changes from C1D1 to C4D1. The clones in this table, taken by TCRdb from immuneACCESS, are in-frame only. Not every clone is retained; where verified, under half of the shortfall comes from an unresolved V gene, and the cause of the rest is unknown. V and J calls plus clone size are reproduced from that table; the DNA served to infer D and trimming. This sample holds approximately 90,000 clones; over 90% were observed only once. Over 2.5% of the sample lies in the top ten.

The time point label corresponds to: cycle 2 day 1 (C2D1) of nivolumab. Relapse after autologous stem cell transplantation had occurred in all trial patients, and cohorts A, B and C were distinguished by prior brentuximab vedotin exposure. The trial cohort included 45 to 65 patients with relapsed/refractory classical Hodgkin lymphoma, and each patient had a best overall response of complete response, partial response or progressive disease. In the multi-cohort phase II CheckMate 205 trial, trial patients received single-agent nivolumab. An independent review committee assessed best overall response by applying the 2007 International Working Group response criteria. Trial PBMCs were collected immediately before nivolumab initiation (C1D1) and during therapy at cycle 2 day 1 and cycle 4 day 1. Peripheral blood was collected in 8 mL Vacutainer Cell Preparation Tubes, from which PBMCs were isolated by centrifugation and then cryopreserved.

This clonotype was obtained from a human donor with classical Hodgkin lymphoma. This chain is built from TRBV11-3 and TRBJ2-7, with TRBD1 tentatively as D gene (5 bases match). The material sequenced was peripheral blood mononuclear cells (PBMCs), taken before the second cycle of nivolumab. The nucleotides are TGTGCCAGCAGCATTGAAGGGGCCACCGGCGAGCAGTACTTC. It encodes CASSIEGATGEQYF.